One T cell receptor beta chain is described in this entry. This record belongs to a study of blood T cell repertoires in COVID-19. Study context: Samples of COVID-19 (acute and convalescent) were obtained from the United States, Italy and Spain. Sample material is recorded as cDNA or gDNA derived from T cells, B-cell-depleted T cells, or PBMCs.

The CDR3 is 16 amino acids. Germline V lookup: CDR1 MGHRA, CDR2 YSYEKL. V shed 0 bases and J shed 7 bases, with 18 bases lying between them. Per the original methods: From reference gene primer amplification, estimates of nucleated cell counts were derived. Assay: immunoSEQ multiplex PCR; the TCRdb copy retains only in-frame clones and omits some. D and trimming come from the DNA, and the V and J calls and clone size come from that table. The sample includes more than 150,000 clones, about 87% of them seen just once. Sequenced sample: peripheral blood. The receptor was derived from a man aged 40-55 years with active or convalescent COVID-19. The V call is TRBV4-1, the J call TRBJ1-2, with D unclear. The CDR3 DNA follows: TGCGCCAGCAGCCAAGATAATAATTTAGGCAGGATTGGCTACACCTTC. This codes for CASSQDNNLGRIGYTF.